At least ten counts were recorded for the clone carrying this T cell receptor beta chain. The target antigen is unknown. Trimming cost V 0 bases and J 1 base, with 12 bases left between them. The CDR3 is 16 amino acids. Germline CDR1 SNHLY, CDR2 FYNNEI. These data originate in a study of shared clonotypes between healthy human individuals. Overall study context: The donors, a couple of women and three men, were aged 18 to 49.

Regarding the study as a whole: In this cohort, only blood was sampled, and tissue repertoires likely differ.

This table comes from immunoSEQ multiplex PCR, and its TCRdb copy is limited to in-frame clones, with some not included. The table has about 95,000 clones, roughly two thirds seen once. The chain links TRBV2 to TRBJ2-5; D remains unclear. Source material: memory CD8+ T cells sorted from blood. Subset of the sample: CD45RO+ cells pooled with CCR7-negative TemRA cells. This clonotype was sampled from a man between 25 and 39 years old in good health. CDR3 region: CASSEADGSAQETQYF. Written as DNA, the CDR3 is TGTGCCAGCAGTGAAGCCGACGGCAGTGCCCAAGAGACCCAGTACTTC.